The clone carrying this TCR beta chain was recorded many times. From RNA transcripts, TCR beta CDR3 regions were amplified. The study used the HTBI primer set for a first-round RT-PCR of the TCR CDR3. Using its own MiXCR run on the multiplex PCR reads, TCRdb lists one record per CDR3 protein. The table lists around 420,000 distinct CDR3 sequences, roughly 13% of them singletons. Looked up from germline, CDR1 is MDHEN and CDR2 is SYDVKM. The V gene end was trimmed by 7 bases and the J gene end by 6 bases; junction bases not matched to a gene: 10. CDR3 length: 14 amino acids. Patients with uncontrolled infections, other autoimmune diseases, pregnancy or lactation were excluded. The data originate from a study of T cells in Graves' hyperthyroidism and ophthalmopathy.

The receptor was isolated from a woman aged 18-30 years with Graves' hyperthyroidism. This chain joins TRBV28 and TRBJ2-7, with 9 bases that match TRBD2. The sample taken for sequencing was blood. The CDR3 sequence is CASKKAGGVGEQYF. CDR3 nucleotide sequence: TGTGCCAGCAAGAAAGCGGGAGGAGTCGGCGAGCAGTACTTC.